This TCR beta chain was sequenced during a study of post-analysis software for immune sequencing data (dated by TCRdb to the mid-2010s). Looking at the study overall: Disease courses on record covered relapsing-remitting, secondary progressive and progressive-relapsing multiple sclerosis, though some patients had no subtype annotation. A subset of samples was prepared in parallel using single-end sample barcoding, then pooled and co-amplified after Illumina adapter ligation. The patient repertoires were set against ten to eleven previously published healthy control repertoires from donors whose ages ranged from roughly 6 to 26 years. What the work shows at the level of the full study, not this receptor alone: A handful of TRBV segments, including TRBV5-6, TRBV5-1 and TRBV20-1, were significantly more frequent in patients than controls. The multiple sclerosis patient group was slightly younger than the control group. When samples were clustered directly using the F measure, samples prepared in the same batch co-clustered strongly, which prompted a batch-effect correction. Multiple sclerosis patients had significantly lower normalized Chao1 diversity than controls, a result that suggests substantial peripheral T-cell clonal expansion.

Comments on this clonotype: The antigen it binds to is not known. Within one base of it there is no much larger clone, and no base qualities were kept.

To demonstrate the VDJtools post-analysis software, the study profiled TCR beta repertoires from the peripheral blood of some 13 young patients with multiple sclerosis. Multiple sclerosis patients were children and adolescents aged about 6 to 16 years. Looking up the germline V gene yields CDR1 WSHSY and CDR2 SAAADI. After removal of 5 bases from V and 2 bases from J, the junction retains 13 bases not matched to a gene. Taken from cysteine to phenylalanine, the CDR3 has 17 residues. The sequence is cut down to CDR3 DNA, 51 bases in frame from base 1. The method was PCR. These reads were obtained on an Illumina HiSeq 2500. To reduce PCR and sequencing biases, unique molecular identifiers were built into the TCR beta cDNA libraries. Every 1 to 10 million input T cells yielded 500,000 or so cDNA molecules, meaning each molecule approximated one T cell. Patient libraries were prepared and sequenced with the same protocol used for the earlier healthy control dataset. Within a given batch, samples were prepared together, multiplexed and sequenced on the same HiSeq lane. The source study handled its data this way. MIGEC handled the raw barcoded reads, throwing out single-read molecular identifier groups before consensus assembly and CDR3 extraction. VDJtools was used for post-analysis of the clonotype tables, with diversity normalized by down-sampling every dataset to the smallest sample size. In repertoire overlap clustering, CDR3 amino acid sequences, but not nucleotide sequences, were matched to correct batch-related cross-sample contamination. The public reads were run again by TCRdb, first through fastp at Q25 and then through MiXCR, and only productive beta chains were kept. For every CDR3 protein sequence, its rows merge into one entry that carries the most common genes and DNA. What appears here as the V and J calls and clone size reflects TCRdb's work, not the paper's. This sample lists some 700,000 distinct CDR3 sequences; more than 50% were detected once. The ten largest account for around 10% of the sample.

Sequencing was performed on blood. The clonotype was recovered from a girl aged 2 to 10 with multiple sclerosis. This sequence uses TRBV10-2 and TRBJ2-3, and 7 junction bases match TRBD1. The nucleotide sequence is TGCGCCAGCAGTTCGGGACAGTCTAATATTCTCACAGATACGCAGTATTTT. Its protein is CASSSGQSNILTDTQYF.